This TCR beta chain was captured in a study of early T cells in non-severe SARS-CoV-2 infection. Study information: Bulk RNA taken from unsorted whole blood was sequenced, leaving chains unpaired. Study-level findings and limits: Reliance on VDJdb matching favored anti-spike CD8 responses; private and CD4 specificities were missed.

This clonotype was seen ten or more times. Its antigen remains unknown. Separate cDNA molecules each had unique molecular identifiers attached to them. TCRdb passed the 5' RACE reads through MiXCR, listing each CDR3 protein once. The table shows about 26,000 distinct CDR3 sequences, with 4.4% occurring only once. Trimming left V 5 bases short and J 2 bases short, with 22 bases between. This CDR3 spans 16 amino acids. CDR1 is DFQATT, CDR2 SNEGSKA, per germline (reference sequence). This rearrangement joins TRBV20-1 to TRBJ2-7; D is perhaps TRBD2 (7 bases). This TCR was sampled from an adult who was a healthcare worker with PCR-confirmed SARS-CoV-2 infection or an uninfected control (not recorded which). Sequenced sample: whole blood. The DNA for the CDR3 is TGCAGTGCTGGGGGGGTCGACAGGACCATTCCCTACGAGCAGTACTTC. Its translation: CSAGGVDRTIPYEQYF.